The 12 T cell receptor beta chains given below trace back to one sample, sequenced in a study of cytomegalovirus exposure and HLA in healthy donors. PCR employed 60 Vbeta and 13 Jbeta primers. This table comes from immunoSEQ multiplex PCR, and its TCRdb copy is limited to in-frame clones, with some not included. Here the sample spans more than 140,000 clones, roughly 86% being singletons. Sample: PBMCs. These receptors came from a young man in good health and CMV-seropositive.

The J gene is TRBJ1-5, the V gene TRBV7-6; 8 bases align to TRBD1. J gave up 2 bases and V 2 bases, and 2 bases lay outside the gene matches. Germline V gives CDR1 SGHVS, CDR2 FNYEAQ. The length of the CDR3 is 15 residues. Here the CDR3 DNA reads TGTGCCAGCAGCTTAAAACAGGGGGGCAATCAGCCCCAGCATTTT. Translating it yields CASSLKQGGNQPQHF.

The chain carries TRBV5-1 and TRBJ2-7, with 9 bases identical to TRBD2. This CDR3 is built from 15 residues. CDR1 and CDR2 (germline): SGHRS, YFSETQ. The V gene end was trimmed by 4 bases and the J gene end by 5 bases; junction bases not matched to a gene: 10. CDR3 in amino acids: CASSGPGLALDEQYF. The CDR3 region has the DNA TGCGCCAGCAGCGGACCGGGACTAGCTTTAGACGAGCAGTACTTC.

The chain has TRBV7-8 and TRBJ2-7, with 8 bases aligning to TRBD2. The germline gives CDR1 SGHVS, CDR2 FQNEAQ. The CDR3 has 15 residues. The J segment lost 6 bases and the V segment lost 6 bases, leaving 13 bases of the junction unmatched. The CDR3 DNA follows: TGTGCCAGCAGTCAAACGGGAGGGGAGGAAGGCGAGCAGTACTTC. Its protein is CASSQTGGEEGEQYF.

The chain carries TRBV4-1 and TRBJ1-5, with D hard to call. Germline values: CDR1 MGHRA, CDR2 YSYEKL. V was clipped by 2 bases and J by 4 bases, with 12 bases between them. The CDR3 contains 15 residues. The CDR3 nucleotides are TGCGCCAGCAGCCAATCCAACACCCCTAATCAGCCCCAGCATTTT. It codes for CASSQSNTPNQPQHF.

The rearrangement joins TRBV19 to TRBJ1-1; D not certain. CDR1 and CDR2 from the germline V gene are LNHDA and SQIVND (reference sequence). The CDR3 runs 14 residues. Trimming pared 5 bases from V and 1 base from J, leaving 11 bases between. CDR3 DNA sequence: TGTGCCAGTAGTTTTCTCGGAGAGAACACTGAAGCTTTCTTT. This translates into CASSFLGENTEAFF.

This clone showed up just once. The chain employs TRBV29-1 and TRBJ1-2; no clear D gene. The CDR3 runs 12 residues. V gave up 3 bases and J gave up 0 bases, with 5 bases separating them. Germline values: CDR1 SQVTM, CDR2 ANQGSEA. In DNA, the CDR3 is TGCAGCGTTGAGGAGGCTAACTATGGCTACACCTTC. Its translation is CSVEEANYGYTF.

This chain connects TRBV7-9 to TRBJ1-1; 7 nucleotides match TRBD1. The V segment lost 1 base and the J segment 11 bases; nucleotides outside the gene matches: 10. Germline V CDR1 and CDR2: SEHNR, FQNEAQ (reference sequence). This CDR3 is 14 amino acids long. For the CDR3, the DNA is TGTGCCAGCAGCTTAGGTCTCGGCAGGGGGTACGCTTTCTTT. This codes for CASSLGLGRGYAFF.

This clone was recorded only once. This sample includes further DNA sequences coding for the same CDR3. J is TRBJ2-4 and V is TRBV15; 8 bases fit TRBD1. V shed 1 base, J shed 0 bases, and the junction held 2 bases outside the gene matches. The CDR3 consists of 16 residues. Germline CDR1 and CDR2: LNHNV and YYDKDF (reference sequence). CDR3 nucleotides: TGTGCCACCAGCAGAGGGGACAGGTTAGCCAAAAACATTCAGTACTTC. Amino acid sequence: CATSRGDRLAKNIQYF.

The CDR3: CASTRRSGFYGYTF. The CDR3 region has the DNA TGTGCCAGCACTCGGAGGAGTGGGTTCTATGGCTACACCTTC. This chain uses TRBV28 with TRBJ1-2; no reliable D call. The CDR3 runs 14 residues. V was pared by 7 bases and J by 4 bases, with 16 bases between. Germline CDR1 reads MDHEN; CDR2 reads SYDVKM.

CDR3 bases: TGTGCCAGCCGGGCGGGAGGGCCCCCCTACGAGCAGTACTTC. Encoded protein: CASRAGGPPYEQYF. This chain connects TRBV6-1 to TRBJ2-7; 9 nucleotides agree with TRBD2. The V gene's germline CDR1 is MNHNS and CDR2 SASEGT. The V segment lost 8 bases and the J segment 2 bases; nucleotides outside the gene matches: 7. This CDR3 region has 14 residues.

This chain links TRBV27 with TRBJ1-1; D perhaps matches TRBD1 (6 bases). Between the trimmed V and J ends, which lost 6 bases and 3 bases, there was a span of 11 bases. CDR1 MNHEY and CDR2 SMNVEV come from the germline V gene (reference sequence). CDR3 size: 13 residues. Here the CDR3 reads CASRNRDHTEAFF. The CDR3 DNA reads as TGTGCCAGCAGAAACAGGGACCACACTGAAGCTTTCTTT.

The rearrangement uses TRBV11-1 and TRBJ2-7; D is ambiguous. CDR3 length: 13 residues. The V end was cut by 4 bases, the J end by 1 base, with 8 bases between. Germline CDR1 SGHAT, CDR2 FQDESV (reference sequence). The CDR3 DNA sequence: TGTGCCAGCAGCTCCAGGCCTTCCTACGAGCAGTACTTC. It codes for CASSSRPSYEQYF.